This T cell receptor (beta chain) was found in a study of blood T cells in healthy people across ages (dated by TCRdb to between 2015 and 2017). Study-wide context: Template switching captured roughly one uniquely barcoded TCR beta cDNA molecule per two T cells in model experiments. The donors were divided into four age groups: young (average around 16 years), middle-aged (about 39), aged (approximately 64) and long-lived (about 90). To track age-related changes in TCR beta repertoire diversity, the study relied on deep sequencing normalized with unique cDNA molecular identifiers. To avoid experimental bias, donors of different ages were randomly spread across the sequencing lanes. For two donors (one aged 18 to 30 and one aged 80 or older), the study analyzed two additional independent replicas of 1 million unique cDNA reads from the same blood draw. The paper's findings and limits, for the study overall: As age increased, observed TCR beta diversity per million T cells dropped in a roughly linear way, and a significant reduction was already evident by age 40. The long-lived group showed more naive CD4+ T cells, fewer expanded clones and increased TCR diversity than the aged group, suggesting age selection. Because donor CMV infection status was unknown, age-related changes in expanded clonotypes were potentially confounded. Bulk unsorted PBMC profiling prevented conclusive comparison of naive and antigen-experienced compartments. Total diversity estimates from one million sequenced T cells were considered lower bounds and underestimates. Observed TCR beta diversity correlated strongly with the percentage of naive T cells measured by flow cytometry.

V sheds 0 bases and J sheds 4 bases, leaving 12 bases between their ends. The CDR3 numbers 15 residues from cysteine through phenylalanine. The CDR3 DNA has 45 bases and is translated from base 1. The germline V gene (reference sequence) supplies CDR1 LGHDT and CDR2 YNNKEL. The library came from 5' RACE. This sample was sequenced with an Illumina HiSeq 2500. The second PCR ran for roughly 7 to 12 cycles and used a J-beta primer mix along with a sample-barcoded 5' primer. Each TCR beta cDNA molecule received a unique molecular identifier from a template-switch 5' adaptor carrying 12 random nucleotides. Each sample yielded at least 3 million CDR3-containing paired-end reads. First-strand cDNA was synthesized from all RNA with the Mint cDNA synthesis kit, primed by a TRBC-specific oligonucleotide. Following uracil-DNA glycosylase treatment, a first 18-cycle PCR with universal primers M1SS and BC2_uni_R was performed on all cDNA. In the authors' own workflow: For normalization, 1 million high-quality reads were randomly selected from each sample, with every read carrying a distinct molecular identifier. Instead of being binned into consensus sequences, reads that shared molecular identifiers were thrown out. CDR3 identification, clonotype clustering and error correction used MiTCR with a Q25 quality threshold and the strictest error-elimination algorithm. A nonparametric unseen species model with Euler transformation was used to estimate a lower bound on total TCR beta diversity. TCRdb redid the processing of the public reads, applying fastp at Q25 and MiXCR, and retained in-frame beta chains. Each CDR3 protein gets just one entry, which takes the most common genes and DNA from the rows behind it. None of the V and J calls come from the authors' own analysis; TCRdb made them. This sample lists over 950,000 distinct CDR3 sequences; roughly two fifths were detected once. The ten largest clones capture about an eighth of the sample.

This clonotype was counted many times. Its specific antigen is unknown. No qualities accompany the bases; no much larger clone lies one base away. The 39 donors, aged roughly 6 to 95 years, were systemically healthy Caucasian individuals from Russia. Each donor gave about 10 milliliters of peripheral blood, drawn into EDTA-treated Vacutainer tubes. Ficoll-Paque density-gradient centrifugation was used to isolate PBMCs, with at least 6.5 million per sample. Total RNA, at least 6 micrograms per sample, was extracted from PBMCs with Trizol reagent. For every donor, an aliquot of PBMCs went through flow cytometry to measure the percentages of naive CD45RAhigh/CD27high T cells.

The V gene is TRBV3-1 and the J gene is TRBJ1-2, with TRBD1 tentatively as D gene (5 bases match). The sample taken for sequencing was blood. The TCR was taken from a young man in good health. The nucleotide sequence is TGTGCCAGCAGCCAAGATCACGGGGCTAGCTATGGCTACACCTTC. Its translation reads: CASSQDHGASYGYTF.